This T cell receptor beta chain was found in a study of shared clonotypes between healthy human individuals. Study details: Used for every donor were three CD4 naive, three CD4 memory, two CD8 naive and one CD8 memory plate.

Original analysis: ImmunoSEQ only sent back junction sequences with no quality scores, so filtering was done differently. Generated by immunoSEQ multiplex PCR, the TCRdb table keeps only in-frame clones and is missing some. The DNA gave D and trimming, while V, J and clone size come from that table. The sample carries about 710,000 clones, less than 80% recorded once. Findings of the study overall: Blood alone was sampled, and tissue repertoires likely differ.

CDR1 MNHNY and CDR2 SVGAGI come from the germline V gene (reference sequence). This CDR3 comprises 14 residues. V was pared by 1 base and J by 2 bases, with 6 bases between. This clone was detected once. What it recognizes is unknown. This chain links TRBV6-6 with TRBJ1-5, with unresolved D. This sequence originates from a young woman in good health. Sequencing input: memory CD4+ T cells sorted from blood. Subset indicated: CD45RA-negative fraction. CDR3 amino acids: CASSYWQGNQPQHF. CDR3 bases: TGTGCCAGCAGTTACTGGCAGGGCAATCAGCCCCAGCATTTT.